The T cell receptor (beta chain) described here comes from a study of T cells in Graves' hyperthyroidism and ophthalmopathy. As for the study in general: Peripheral blood was obtained at initial diagnosis, preceding any treatment. Study-wide points: The model anticipated ophthalmopathy a median about six months pre-onset. Expanded thyroid clonotypes (above 0.001) were mostly also found in blood.

The CDR3 totals 15 residues. V was pared by 4 bases and J by 4 bases, with 4 bases of the junction left unmatched. The germline CDR1 and CDR2 sequences are LNHDA and SQIVND (reference sequence). Clinical Activity Scores of at least 3, NOSPECS grades of at least 4 and durations under 3 months characterized ophthalmopathy patients. From RNA transcripts, TCR beta CDR3 regions were amplified. The HTBI set primed first-round TCR CDR3 RT-PCR. MiXCR was run by TCRdb on the multiplex PCR reads, yielding one entry per CDR3 protein. The sample holds hundreds of thousands of distinct CDR3 sequences, approximately 14% seen once. A note on this clonotype: What it binds is unknown.

This sequence originates from a woman in her fifties or sixties with Graves' ophthalmopathy. The chain is built from TRBV19 and TRBJ2-1; TRBD2 agrees at 10 bases. Material: blood. CDR3 sequence reads: CASSKIAGGYNEQFF. CDR3 DNA: TGTGCCAGTAGTAAAATAGCGGGGGGATACAATGAGCAGTTCTTC.